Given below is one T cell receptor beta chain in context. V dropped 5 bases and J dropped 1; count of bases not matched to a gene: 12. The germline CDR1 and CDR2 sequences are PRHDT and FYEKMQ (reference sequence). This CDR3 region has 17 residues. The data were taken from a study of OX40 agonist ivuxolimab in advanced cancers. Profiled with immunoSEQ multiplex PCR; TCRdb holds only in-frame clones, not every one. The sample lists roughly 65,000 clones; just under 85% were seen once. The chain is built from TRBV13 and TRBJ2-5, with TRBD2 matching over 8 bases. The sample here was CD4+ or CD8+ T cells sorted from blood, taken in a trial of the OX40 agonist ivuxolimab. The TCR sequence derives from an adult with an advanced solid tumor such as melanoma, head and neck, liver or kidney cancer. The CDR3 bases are TGTGCCAGCAGCCCCCCAGCGGGAGAGACTCTCCAAGAGACCCAGTACTTC. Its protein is CASSPPAGETLQETQYF.